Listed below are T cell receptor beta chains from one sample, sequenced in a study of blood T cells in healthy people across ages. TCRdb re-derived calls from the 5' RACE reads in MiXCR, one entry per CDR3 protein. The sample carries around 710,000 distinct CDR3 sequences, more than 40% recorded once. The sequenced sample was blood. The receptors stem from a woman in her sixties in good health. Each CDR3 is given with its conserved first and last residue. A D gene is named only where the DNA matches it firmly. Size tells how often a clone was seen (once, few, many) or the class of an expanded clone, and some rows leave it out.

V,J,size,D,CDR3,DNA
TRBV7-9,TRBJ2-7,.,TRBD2,CASSLTRASGRFAEQYF,TGTGCCAGCAGCTTAACCCGGGCTAGCGGGAGGTTTGCCGAGCAGTACTTC
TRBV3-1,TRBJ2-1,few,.,CASSQVQGRSNEQFF,TGTGCCAGCAGCCAAGTTCAGGGCAGGAGCAATGAGCAGTTCTTC
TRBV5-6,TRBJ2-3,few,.,CASSFSSDTQYF,TGTGCCAGCAGCTTTAGCTCAGATACGCAGTATTTT
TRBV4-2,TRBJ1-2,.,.,CASSQETGLSNYGYTF,TGTGCCAGCAGCCAAGAAACAGGCCTGTCTAACTATGGCTACACCTTC
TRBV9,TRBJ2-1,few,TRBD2,CASSPFGSGAYNEQFF,TGTGCCAGCAGCCCATTTGGTAGCGGGGCATACAATGAGCAGTTCTTC
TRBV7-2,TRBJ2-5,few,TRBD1,CASSLNGQGTSETQYF,TGTGCCAGCAGCTTAAACGGACAGGGGACGTCAGAGACCCAGTACTTC
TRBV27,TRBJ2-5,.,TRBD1,CASSRQGQTQYF,TGTGCCAGCAGCAGACAGGGGCAGACCCAGTACTTC
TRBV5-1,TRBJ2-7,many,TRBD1,CASSSRDRVYEQYF,TGCGCCAGCAGCAGCCGGGACAGGGTCTACGAGCAGTACTTC
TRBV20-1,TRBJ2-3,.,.,CSAIHFGTDTQYF,TGCAGTGCTATACACTTTGGCACAGATACGCAGTATTTT
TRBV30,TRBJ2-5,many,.,CAWSVRGETQYF,TGTGCCTGGAGTGTACGGGGAGAGACCCAGTACTTC
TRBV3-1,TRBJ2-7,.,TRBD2,CASSQLTAGGNEQYF,TGTGCCAGCAGCCAACTGACAGCGGGGGGCAATGAGCAGTACTTC
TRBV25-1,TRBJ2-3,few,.,CASSGRKMAGPTDTQYF,TGTGCCAGCAGTGGACGGAAGATGGCGGGGCCCACAGATACGCAGTATTTT
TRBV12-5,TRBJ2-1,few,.,CASGPGLAINLKNEQFF,TGTGCTAGTGGTCCTGGCCTAGCGATAAATCTCAAGAATGAGCAGTTCTTC
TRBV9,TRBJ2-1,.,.,CASSVVGRDEQFF,TGTGCCAGCAGCGTAGTCGGTCGGGATGAGCAGTTCTTC
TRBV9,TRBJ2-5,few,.,CASSVRGETQYF,TGTGCCAGCAGCGTACGGGGGGAGACCCAGTACTTC
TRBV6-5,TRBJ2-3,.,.,CASSHSDGPDTQYF,TGTGCCAGCAGTCACTCAGACGGGCCAGATACGCAGTATTTT
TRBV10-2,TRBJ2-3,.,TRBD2,CASSDRGGPTDTQYF,TGCGCCAGCAGTGACCGGGGGGGCCCCACAGATACGCAGTATTTT
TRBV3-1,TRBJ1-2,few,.,CASSQHGGSNGYTF,TGTGCCAGCAGCCAACACGGGGGTTCGAATGGCTACACCTTC
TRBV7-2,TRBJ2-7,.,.,CASSNSPAAYEQYF,TGTGCCAGCAGCAACTCCCCGGCAGCCTACGAGCAGTACTTC
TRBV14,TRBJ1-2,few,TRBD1,CASSRDSDYGYTF,TGTGCCAGCAGCCGGGACAGTGATTATGGCTACACCTTC
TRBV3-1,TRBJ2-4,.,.,CASSQANWDIQYF,TGTGCCAGCAGCCAAGCTAACTGGGACATTCAGTACTTC
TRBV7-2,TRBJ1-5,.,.,CASSVTGSNQPQHF,TGTGCCAGCAGCGTCACAGGTAGCAATCAGCCCCAGCATTTT
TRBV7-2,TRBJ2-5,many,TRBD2,CASSLLEGLAEFQETQYF,TGTGCCAGCAGCTTACTTGAGGGACTAGCAGAATTCCAAGAGACCCAGTACTTC
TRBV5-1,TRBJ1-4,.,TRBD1,CASSLGTGFTNEKLFF,TGCGCCAGCAGCTTGGGGACAGGGTTCACTAATGAAAAACTGTTTTTT
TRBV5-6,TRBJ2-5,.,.,CASSQGTPQETQYF,TGTGCCAGCAGCCAGGGGACTCCCCAAGAGACCCAGTACTTC
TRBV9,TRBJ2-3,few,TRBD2,CASSLGLAGGGTDTQYF,TGTGCCAGCAGCCTGGGACTAGCGGGAGGAGGCACAGATACGCAGTATTTT